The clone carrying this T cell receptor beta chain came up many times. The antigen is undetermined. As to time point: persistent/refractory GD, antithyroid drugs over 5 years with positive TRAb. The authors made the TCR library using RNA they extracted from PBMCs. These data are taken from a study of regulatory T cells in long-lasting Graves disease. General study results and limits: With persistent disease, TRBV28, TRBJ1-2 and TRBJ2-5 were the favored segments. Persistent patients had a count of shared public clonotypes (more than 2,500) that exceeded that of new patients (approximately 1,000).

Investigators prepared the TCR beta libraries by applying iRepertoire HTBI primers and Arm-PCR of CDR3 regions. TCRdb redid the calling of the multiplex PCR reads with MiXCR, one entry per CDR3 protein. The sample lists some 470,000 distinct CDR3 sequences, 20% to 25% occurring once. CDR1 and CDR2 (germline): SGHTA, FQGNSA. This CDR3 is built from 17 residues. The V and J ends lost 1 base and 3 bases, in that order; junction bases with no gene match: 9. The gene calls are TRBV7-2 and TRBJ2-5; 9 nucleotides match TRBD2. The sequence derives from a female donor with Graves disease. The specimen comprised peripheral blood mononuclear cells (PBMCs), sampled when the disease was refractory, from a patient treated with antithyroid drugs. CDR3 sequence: CASSLGLFIAGEETQYF. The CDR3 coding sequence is TGTGCCAGCAGCTTAGGCCTCTTTATAGCGGGAGAAGAGACCCAGTACTTC.